The rows below give T cell receptor beta chains drawn from one sample of a study of naive and memory T cell subsets. One entry per CDR3 protein results from TCRdb running MiXCR on the 5' RACE reads. There are roughly 60,000 distinct CDR3 sequences in the sample; under 10% occur only once, and 15% to 20% lies in the top ten. The source of these receptors is a female donor in good health. The CDR3 runs from the conserved cysteine through the conserved F or W. The order of the fields is J gene, V gene, clone size, CDR3 length, D gene, CDR3 DNA, CDR3 protein. A D gene is named only where the DNA matches it firmly. Some rows mark clone size as missing; the rest say once, few, many or name a class of expanded clone.

TRBJ1-2	TRBV2	few	15	-	TGTGCCAGCAGTGATATGTCACCTACTAGCTATGGCTACACCTTC	CASSDMSPTSYGYTF
TRBJ1-4	TRBV28	few	15	-	TGTGCCAGCTACGCCCCGCGGTCAGCTAATGAAAAACTGTTTTTT	CASYAPRSANEKLFF
TRBJ2-6	TRBV11-3	-	17	TRBD2	TGTGCCAGCAGCTTATTTAGCGGGTCTTCTGGGGCCAACGTCCTGACTTTC	CASSLFSGSSGANVLTF
TRBJ1-2	TRBV7-2	few	13	-	TGTGCCAGCAGCTTATTCGAGGCCGGTGGCTACACCTTC	CASSLFEAGGYTF
TRBJ2-5	TRBV19	few	17	-	TGTGCCAGTGCCCCCAGGGCTTTGATATCGGAACAAGAGACCCAGTACTTC	CASAPRALISEQETQYF
TRBJ1-4	TRBV19	-	15	-	TGTGCCAGTAGTATAGGTCAGGCAACTAATAAAAAACTGTTTTTT	CASSIGQATNKKLFF
TRBJ2-7	TRBV29-1	-	15	-	TGCAGCGTTGTCCCGTTTTTAAACAGGACCTACGAGCAGTACTTC	CSVVPFLNRTYEQYF
TRBJ2-7	TRBV15	-	15	-	TGTGCCACCAGCAGAGATCCCCCGGGGGCCTACGAGCAGTACTTC	CATSRDPPGAYEQYF
TRBJ2-6	TRBV5-1	few	15	TRBD1	TGCGCCAGCAGCAACAGGGGGGCTGGGGCCAACGTCCTGACTTTC	CASSNRGAGANVLTF
TRBJ2-2	TRBV5-4	few	19	-	-	CASSRTPGASTLGTGELFF
TRBJ2-5	TRBV5-4	few	16	TRBD2	TGTGCCAGCAGCCTTCGGGAGGGCCGATACCAAGAGACCCAGTACTTC	CASSLREGRYQETQYF
TRBJ1-1	TRBV28	many	13	-	TGTGCCAGCAGGGCAGGCGTTAACACTGAAGCTTTCTTT	CASRAGVNTEAFF
TRBJ2-3	TRBV19	-	15	TRBD2	TGTGCCAGTAGTAAAGCGGGAGGGCAGTCAGATACGCAGTATTTT	CASSKAGGQSDTQYF
TRBJ2-1	TRBV28	few	16	TRBD2	TGTGCCAGCAGGACTAGCGGGAGTGGGACCTACAATGAGCAGTTCTTC	CASRTSGSGTYNEQFF
TRBJ1-5	TRBV7-8	many	17	-	TGTGCCAGCAGCTTAGATTCGTTGAGTTATAGCAATCAGCCCCAGCATTTT	CASSLDSLSYSNQPQHF
TRBJ2-3	TRBV12-3/TRBV12-4	-	14	-	TGTGCCAGCAGTTTGAGTCAGGGCACAGATACGCAGTATTTT	CASSLSQGTDTQYF
TRBJ2-5	TRBV6-2/TRBV6-3	few	17	TRBD2	TGTGCCAGCAGTTACCCCGCCGGGACTAGCGGACAAGAGACCCAGTACTTC	CASSYPAGTSGQETQYF